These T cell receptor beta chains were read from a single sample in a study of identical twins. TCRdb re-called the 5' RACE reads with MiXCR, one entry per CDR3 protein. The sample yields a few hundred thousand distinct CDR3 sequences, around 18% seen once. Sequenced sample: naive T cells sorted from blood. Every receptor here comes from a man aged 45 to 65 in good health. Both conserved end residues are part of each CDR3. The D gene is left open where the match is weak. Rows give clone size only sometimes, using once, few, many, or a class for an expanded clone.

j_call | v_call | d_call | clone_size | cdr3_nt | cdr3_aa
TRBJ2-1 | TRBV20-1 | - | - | TGCAGTGCTCGCAGCGTTGGGAATGAGCAGTTCTTC | CSARSVGNEQFF
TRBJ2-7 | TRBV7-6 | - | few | TGTGCCAGCAGCTTATCGGAAGACTCCTACGAGCAGTACTTC | CASSLSEDSYEQYF
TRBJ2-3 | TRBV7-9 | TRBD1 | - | TGTGCCAGCAGCACGCTTCAGGGGGCCCGAGCAGATACGCAGTATTTT | CASSTLQGARADTQYF
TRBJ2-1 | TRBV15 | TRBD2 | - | TGTGCCACCAGCCTAGCGGGGTTTGGTGAGCAGTTCTTC | CATSLAGFGEQFF
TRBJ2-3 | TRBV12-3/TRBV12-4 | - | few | TGTGCCAGCAGTGCCCCAGGGGGGGGCACAGATACGCAGTATTTT | CASSAPGGGTDTQYF
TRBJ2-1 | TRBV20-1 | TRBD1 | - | TGCAGTGCTAGAGAATTAGGGGGCGCCTACAATGAGCAGTTCTTC | CSARELGGAYNEQFF
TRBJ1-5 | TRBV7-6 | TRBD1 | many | TGTGCCAGCAGCCCCCAGGACAGGCTTAGCAATCAGCCCCAGCATTTT | CASSPQDRLSNQPQHF
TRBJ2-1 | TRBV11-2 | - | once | TGTGCCAGCAGCGATAGGACCGGGGATGAGCAGTTCTTC | CASSDRTGDEQFF
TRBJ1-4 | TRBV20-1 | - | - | TGCAGTGCTAGAGATGGGTCATCAACTAATGAAAAACTGTTTTTT | CSARDGSSTNEKLFF
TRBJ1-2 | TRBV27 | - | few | TGTGCCAGCAGTTTCGGGCAGCCTCTGGTCTATGGCTACACCTTC | CASSFGQPLVYGYTF
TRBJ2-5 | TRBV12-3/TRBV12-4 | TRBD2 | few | TGTGCCAGCAGTAGGCGGGGGAGAGAGACCCAGTACTTC | CASSRRGRETQYF